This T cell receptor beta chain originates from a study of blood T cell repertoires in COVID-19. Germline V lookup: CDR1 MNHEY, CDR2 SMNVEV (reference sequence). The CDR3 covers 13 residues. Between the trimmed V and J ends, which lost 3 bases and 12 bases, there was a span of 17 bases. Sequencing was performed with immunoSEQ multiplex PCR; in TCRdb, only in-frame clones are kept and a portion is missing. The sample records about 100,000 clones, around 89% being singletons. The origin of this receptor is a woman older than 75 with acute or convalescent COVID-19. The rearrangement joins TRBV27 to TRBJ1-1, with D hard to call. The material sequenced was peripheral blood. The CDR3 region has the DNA TGTGCCAGCAGTTTGGTTCTGGAGTCGGTGCCTTTCTTT. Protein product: CASSLVLESVPFF.